This is a list of T cell receptor beta chains from one sample in a study of long-term antiretroviral therapy in people with HIV. Here immunoSEQ multiplex PCR was the method, and the copy in TCRdb shows in-frame clones only, minus some. The sample carries about 20,000 clones, approximately 92% recorded once. The input for sequencing was unsorted PBMCs, taken 4.4 years after starting antiretroviral therapy. The receptors shown here come from a woman between 50 and 59 years old with HIV. Each CDR3 is given with its conserved first and last residue. D genes are given only for firm matches. The size of a clone is reported for some rows only, either as once, few or many, or as a class for expanded clones.

V gene: TRBV2; clone size: -; CDR3 length: 11; J gene: TRBJ1-1; D gene: -; CDR3 protein: CASLFGSEAFF; CDR3 DNA: TGTGCCAGCTTATTCGGCTCCGAAGCTTTCTTT
V gene: TRBV6-1; clone size: -; CDR3 length: 12; J gene: TRBJ2-5; D gene: -; CDR3 protein: CASSPGEETQYF; CDR3 DNA: TGTGCCAGCAGTCCAGGAGAAGAGACCCAGTACTTC
V gene: TRBV5-1; clone size: -; CDR3 length: 14; J gene: TRBJ1-1; D gene: -; CDR3 protein: CASSLVGGDTEAFF; CDR3 DNA: TGCGCCAGCAGCTTGGTCGGCGGGGACACTGAAGCTTTCTTT
V gene: TRBV5-4; clone size: once; CDR3 length: 14; J gene: TRBJ2-1; D gene: -; CDR3 protein: CASSLGQLYNEQFF; CDR3 DNA: TGTGCCAGCAGCTTGGGGCAGTTATACAATGAGCAGTTCTTC
V gene: TRBV2; clone size: once; CDR3 length: 14; J gene: TRBJ1-2; D gene: -; CDR3 protein: CASRTGGTNYGYTF; CDR3 DNA: TGTGCCAGCAGGACCGGGGGAACTAACTATGGCTACACCTTC
V gene: TRBV7-2; clone size: -; CDR3 length: 13; J gene: TRBJ1-1; D gene: -; CDR3 protein: CASSLFGGSEAFF; CDR3 DNA: TGTGCCAGCAGCTTATTCGGAGGGTCTGAAGCTTTCTTT
V gene: TRBV5-1; clone size: -; CDR3 length: 13; J gene: TRBJ1-6; D gene: -; CDR3 protein: CASSLGRNSPLHF; CDR3 DNA: TGCGCCAGCAGCTTGGGCAGGAATTCACCCCTCCACTTT
V gene: TRBV2; clone size: -; CDR3 length: 14; J gene: TRBJ1-5; D gene: TRBD1; CDR3 protein: CASIRDRGNQPQHF; CDR3 DNA: TGTGCCAGCATCCGGGACAGGGGCAATCAGCCCCAGCATTTT
V gene: TRBV7-8; clone size: -; CDR3 length: 15; J gene: TRBJ2-3; D gene: TRBD1; CDR3 protein: CASSLGTGGPDTQYF; CDR3 DNA: TGTGCCAGCAGCTTAGGGACAGGGGGTCCGGATACGCAGTATTTT
V gene: TRBV10-3; clone size: once; CDR3 length: 15; J gene: TRBJ2-7; D gene: TRBD1; CDR3 protein: CAISESSGQFYEQYF; CDR3 DNA: TGTGCCATCAGTGAGTCGTCGGGACAGTTCTACGAGCAGTACTTC
V gene: TRBV6-5; clone size: -; CDR3 length: 11; J gene: TRBJ1-2; D gene: -; CDR3 protein: CASSYLGAWDF; CDR3 DNA: TGTGCCAGCAGTTACTTGGGGGCTTGGGACTTC
V gene: TRBV7-2; clone size: -; CDR3 length: 14; J gene: TRBJ2-2; D gene: -; CDR3 protein: CASSGQTNTGELFF; CDR3 DNA: TGTGCCAGCAGCGGACAGACTAACACCGGGGAGCTGTTTTTT
V gene: TRBV7-2; clone size: -; CDR3 length: 16; J gene: TRBJ1-4; D gene: -; CDR3 protein: CASSHPMGGRNEKLFF; CDR3 DNA: TGTGCCAGCAGCCACCCCATGGGAGGCCGTAATGAAAAACTGTTTTTT
V gene: TRBV11-2; clone size: -; CDR3 length: 15; J gene: TRBJ2-1; D gene: -; CDR3 protein: CASSLRGTKYNEQFF; CDR3 DNA: TGTGCCAGCAGCTTAAGAGGGACGAAATACAATGAGCAGTTCTTC
V gene: TRBV11-2; clone size: -; CDR3 length: 13; J gene: TRBJ1-2; D gene: -; CDR3 protein: CASSPDVNYGYTF; CDR3 DNA: TGTGCCAGCAGCCCCGACGTAAACTATGGCTACACCTTC
V gene: TRBV6-5; clone size: -; CDR3 length: 15; J gene: TRBJ2-3; D gene: TRBD2; CDR3 protein: CASSLRTSGTDTQYF; CDR3 DNA: TGTGCCAGCAGCCTCCGGACTAGCGGCACAGATACGCAGTATTTT
V gene: TRBV7-6; clone size: -; CDR3 length: 15; J gene: TRBJ2-5; D gene: TRBD2; CDR3 protein: CASSLVVSGGAVQYF; CDR3 DNA: TGTGCCAGCAGCTTAGTTGTTAGCGGGGGGGCCGTCCAGTACTTC
V gene: TRBV6-5; clone size: -; CDR3 length: 13; J gene: TRBJ2-7; D gene: -; CDR3 protein: CASTPGLGYEQYF; CDR3 DNA: TGTGCCAGCACCCCGGGTTTGGGCTACGAGCAGTACTTC
V gene: TRBV6-6; clone size: -; CDR3 length: 14; J gene: TRBJ1-5; D gene: -; CDR3 protein: CASSQGTENQPQHF; CDR3 DNA: TGTGCCAGCAGTCAAGGGACGGAAAATCAGCCCCAGCATTTT
V gene: TRBV10-3; clone size: -; CDR3 length: 15; J gene: TRBJ1-6; D gene: -; CDR3 protein: CAISESYGGDSPLHF; CDR3 DNA: TGTGCCATCAGTGAGAGTTACGGGGGGGATTCACCCCTCCACTTT
V gene: TRBV30; clone size: -; CDR3 length: 13; J gene: TRBJ2-1; D gene: -; CDR3 protein: CAWSVLVDNEQFF; CDR3 DNA: TGTGCCTGGAGTGTACTGGTGGACAATGAGCAGTTCTTC
V gene: TRBV7-3; clone size: -; CDR3 length: 16; J gene: TRBJ2-2; D gene: TRBD1; CDR3 protein: CASRSTGTGETGELFF; CDR3 DNA: TGTGCCAGCAGGTCAACTGGGACAGGGGAAACCGGGGAGCTGTTTTTT
V gene: TRBV4-3; clone size: -; CDR3 length: 15; J gene: TRBJ1-2; D gene: -; CDR3 protein: CASSQEAAGSDGYTF; CDR3 DNA: TGCGCCAGCAGCCAAGAAGCTGCGGGGAGTGATGGCTACACCTTC
V gene: TRBV29-1; clone size: -; CDR3 length: 14; J gene: TRBJ2-3; D gene: -; CDR3 protein: CSVATGTQVVTQYF; CDR3 DNA: TGCAGCGTTGCAACAGGGACCCAGGTGGTTACGCAGTATTTT
V gene: TRBV7-3; clone size: -; CDR3 length: 12; J gene: TRBJ2-3; D gene: TRBD2; CDR3 protein: CASSRGVDTQYF; CDR3 DNA: TGTGCCAGCAGCCGGGGGGTTGATACGCAGTATTTT
V gene: TRBV5-1; clone size: -; CDR3 length: 15; J gene: TRBJ2-1; D gene: -; CDR3 protein: CASSLGSLPYNEQFF; CDR3 DNA: TGCGCCAGCAGCTTGGGTTCCTTGCCCTACAATGAGCAGTTCTTC
V gene: TRBV14; clone size: -; CDR3 length: 16; J gene: TRBJ2-7; D gene: -; CDR3 protein: CASSQEGKRPSYEQYF; CDR3 DNA: TGTGCCAGCAGCCAAGAAGGAAAAAGGCCATCCTACGAGCAGTACTTC
V gene: TRBV2; clone size: -; CDR3 length: 15; J gene: TRBJ2-7; D gene: TRBD1; CDR3 protein: CASRAPGQSSYEQYF; CDR3 DNA: TGTGCCAGCAGGGCCCCGGGACAGAGCTCCTACGAGCAGTACTTC
V gene: TRBV2; clone size: -; CDR3 length: 12; J gene: TRBJ2-5; D gene: -; CDR3 protein: CAIHGAGETQYF; CDR3 DNA: TGTGCCATACACGGGGCAGGGGAGACCCAGTACTTC
V gene: TRBV7-9; clone size: -; CDR3 length: 14; J gene: TRBJ2-1; D gene: -; CDR3 protein: CASSLGSGYNEQFF; CDR3 DNA: TGTGCCAGCAGCTTAGGGTCCGGGTACAATGAGCAGTTCTTC
V gene: TRBV19; clone size: -; CDR3 length: 16; J gene: TRBJ2-7; D gene: TRBD1; CDR3 protein: CASSAGTGTSSYEQYF; CDR3 DNA: TGTGCCAGTAGTGCCGGGACAGGGACGAGCTCCTACGAGCAGTACTTC
V gene: TRBV4-1; clone size: -; CDR3 length: 16; J gene: TRBJ2-5; D gene: TRBD2; CDR3 protein: CASSQGVAGVQETQYF; CDR3 DNA: TGCGCCAGCAGCCAAGGGGTAGCGGGGGTACAAGAGACCCAGTACTTC
V gene: TRBV19; clone size: few; CDR3 length: 13; J gene: TRBJ1-5; D gene: -; CDR3 protein: CASSIGGAQPQHF; CDR3 DNA: TGTGCCAGTAGTATAGGAGGGGCACAGCCCCAGCATTTT
V gene: TRBV2; clone size: -; CDR3 length: 14; J gene: TRBJ1-4; D gene: -; CDR3 protein: CASSASLSGEKLFF; CDR3 DNA: TGTGCCAGCAGTGCCTCTTTGAGTGGGGAAAAACTGTTTTTT
V gene: TRBV29-1; clone size: -; CDR3 length: 14; J gene: TRBJ2-2; D gene: -; CDR3 protein: CSGIDLRGAGELFF; CDR3 DNA: TGCAGCGGTATCGACCTCCGTGGGGCCGGGGAGCTGTTTTTT
V gene: TRBV12-5; clone size: -; CDR3 length: 15; J gene: TRBJ1-1; D gene: -; CDR3 protein: CASGLVRGTWTEAFF; CDR3 DNA: TGTGCTAGTGGTTTGGTACGAGGGACGTGGACTGAAGCTTTCTTT
V gene: TRBV12-5; clone size: -; CDR3 length: 15; J gene: TRBJ2-2; D gene: TRBD1; CDR3 protein: CASGLGTGSGGELFF; CDR3 DNA: TGTGCTAGTGGTTTGGGGACAGGGAGTGGCGGGGAGCTGTTTTTT
V gene: TRBV27; clone size: -; CDR3 length: 14; J gene: TRBJ1-1; D gene: -; CDR3 protein: CASSLRGDSTEAFF; CDR3 DNA: TGTGCCAGCAGTTTAAGAGGCGACAGCACTGAAGCTTTCTTT
V gene: TRBV19; clone size: once; CDR3 length: 14; J gene: TRBJ1-1; D gene: -; CDR3 protein: CASSMSRTDTEAFF; CDR3 DNA: TGTGCCAGTAGTATGAGTCGTACGGACACTGAAGCTTTCTTT
V gene: TRBV7-2; clone size: -; CDR3 length: 14; J gene: TRBJ2-2; D gene: -; CDR3 protein: CASGGQGNTGELFF; CDR3 DNA: TGTGCCAGCGGCGGCCAGGGGAACACCGGGGAGCTGTTTTTT
V gene: TRBV7-2; clone size: -; CDR3 length: 13; J gene: TRBJ1-1; D gene: -; CDR3 protein: CASSASGPAEAFF; CDR3 DNA: TGTGCCAGCAGCGCTTCGGGCCCCGCTGAAGCTTTCTTT
V gene: TRBV10-3; clone size: -; CDR3 length: 13; J gene: TRBJ1-1; D gene: TRBD1; CDR3 protein: CAILRPQGERAFF; CDR3 DNA: TGTGCCATCTTGCGGCCACAGGGGGAGAGGGCTTTCTTT
V gene: TRBV27; clone size: -; CDR3 length: 16; J gene: TRBJ2-3; D gene: -; CDR3 protein: CASSWRGRLGTDTQYF; CDR3 DNA: TGTGCCAGCAGCTGGAGGGGGCGTCTCGGCACAGATACGCAGTATTTT
V gene: TRBV9; clone size: -; CDR3 length: 14; J gene: TRBJ2-3; D gene: -; CDR3 protein: CASSVEGSSDTQYF; CDR3 DNA: TGTGCCAGCAGCGTAGAGGGGTCCAGCGATACGCAGTATTTT
V gene: TRBV6-5; clone size: -; CDR3 length: 15; J gene: TRBJ1-2; D gene: TRBD1; CDR3 protein: CASSQRDRVRGGYTF; CDR3 DNA: TGTGCCAGCAGCCAAAGGGACAGGGTGCGCGGAGGCTACACCTTC
V gene: TRBV7-8; clone size: once; CDR3 length: 13; J gene: TRBJ2-5; D gene: -; CDR3 protein: CASSGPSGETQYF; CDR3 DNA: TGTGCCAGCAGCGGACCCTCCGGAGAGACCCAGTACTTC
V gene: TRBV5-4; clone size: -; CDR3 length: 15; J gene: TRBJ2-1; D gene: TRBD2; CDR3 protein: CASSFGTSRNNEQFF; CDR3 DNA: TGTGCCAGCAGCTTCGGGACTAGCAGGAACAATGAGCAGTTCTTC
V gene: TRBV9; clone size: -; CDR3 length: 16; J gene: TRBJ1-2; D gene: -; CDR3 protein: CASSVDPQYKIRGYTF; CDR3 DNA: TGTGCCAGCAGCGTAGACCCCCAATACAAGATTCGCGGCTACACCTTC
V gene: TRBV6-5; clone size: -; CDR3 length: 14; J gene: TRBJ2-4; D gene: -; CDR3 protein: CASSPARGIDIQYF; CDR3 DNA: TGTGCCAGCTCCCCGGCGAGGGGCATAGACATTCAGTACTTC
V gene: TRBV19; clone size: once; CDR3 length: 14; J gene: TRBJ2-3; D gene: -; CDR3 protein: CASSVGWGQDTQYF; CDR3 DNA: TGTGCCAGTAGTGTTGGGTGGGGACAAGATACGCAGTATTTT
V gene: TRBV2; clone size: -; CDR3 length: 16; J gene: TRBJ1-6; D gene: TRBD1; CDR3 protein: CASSERTGSYNSPLHF; CDR3 DNA: TGTGCCAGCAGTGAACGGACAGGGTCCTATAATTCACCCCTCCACTTT
V gene: TRBV2; clone size: -; CDR3 length: 13; J gene: TRBJ1-1; D gene: -; CDR3 protein: CASSDQGYTEAFF; CDR3 DNA: TGTGCCAGCAGTGATCAGGGTTACACTGAAGCTTTCTTT
V gene: TRBV2; clone size: -; CDR3 length: 10; J gene: TRBJ2-1; D gene: -; CDR3 protein: CASRRDRGFF; CDR3 DNA: TGTGCCAGCAGGAGGGACCGGGGGTTCTTC
V gene: TRBV5-8; clone size: -; CDR3 length: 16; J gene: TRBJ1-3; D gene: -; CDR3 protein: CASSLWDGGSGNTIYF; CDR3 DNA: TGTGCCAGCAGCTTGTGGGACGGAGGCTCTGGAAACACCATATATTTT
V gene: TRBV6-1; clone size: -; CDR3 length: 16; J gene: TRBJ1-2; D gene: -; CDR3 protein: CASSEASGGAGYGYTF; CDR3 DNA: TGTGCCAGCAGTGAAGCGTCGGGGGGCGCAGGCTATGGCTACACCTTC
V gene: TRBV7-9; clone size: once; CDR3 length: 13; J gene: TRBJ2-3; D gene: -; CDR3 protein: CASSLTGPDTQYF; CDR3 DNA: TGTGCCAGCAGCTTAACAGGGCCCGATACGCAGTATTTT
V gene: TRBV11-2; clone size: -; CDR3 length: 17; J gene: TRBJ2-1; D gene: TRBD2; CDR3 protein: CASSLISTSGGYNEQFF; CDR3 DNA: TGTGCCAGCAGCCTTATAAGTACTAGCGGGGGGTACAATGAGCAGTTCTTC
V gene: TRBV19; clone size: -; CDR3 length: 14; J gene: TRBJ1-2; D gene: -; CDR3 protein: CASSINRDNYGYTF; CDR3 DNA: TGTGCCAGTAGTATCAACAGGGATAACTATGGCTACACCTTC
V gene: TRBV6-6; clone size: -; CDR3 length: 16; J gene: TRBJ1-1; D gene: -; CDR3 protein: CASSYSRAGGNTEAFF; CDR3 DNA: TGTGCCAGCAGTTACTCGCGGGCGGGGGGGAACACTGAAGCTTTCTTT
V gene: TRBV4-2; clone size: -; CDR3 length: 16; J gene: TRBJ2-3; D gene: -; CDR3 protein: CASSQPDRASTDTQYF; CDR3 DNA: TGTGCCAGCAGCCAACCGGACAGAGCTAGCACAGATACGCAGTATTTT